The 27 T cell receptor beta chains in this list originate from one sample, sequenced in a study of blood T cell repertoires in COVID-19. Measured with immunoSEQ multiplex PCR; TCRdb has only the in-frame clones, and not every one. The sample carries about 460,000 clones, about nine tenths recorded once. Sequencing used PBMCs or T cells enriched from blood (not recorded which). The receptors here all came from a woman between 55 and 75 years old who had recovered from COVID-19.

V and J are TRBV4-2 and TRBJ2-7; tentative D call: TRBD2 (6 bases). This CDR3 region has 17 residues. CDR1 and CDR2 from the germline V gene are LGHNA and YNFKEQ. Trimming pared 0 bases from V and 2 bases from J, leaving 17 bases between. CDR3 in amino acids: CASSQETATTSPYEQYV. The CDR3 DNA reads as TGTGCCAGCAGCCAAGAAACGGCAACAACTAGCCCCTACGAGCAGTACGTC.

V gene TRBV29-1 combines with J gene TRBJ2-5; D perhaps matches TRBD1 (6 bases). V gave up 6 bases and J gave up 4 bases, with 18 bases separating them. The length of the CDR3 is 14 residues. Germline loops: CDR1 SQVTM, CDR2 ANQGSEA. The CDR3, as DNA: TGCAGCGTAGTTGACAGGCTAACCGGAGAGACCCAGTACTTC. Protein: CSVVDRLTGETQYF.

The chain recombines TRBV2 with TRBJ2-2; D might be TRBD2 (5 bases). This CDR3 has 13 residues. Germline CDR1 reads SNHLY; CDR2 reads FYNNEI. Between the trimmed V and J ends, which lost 3 bases and 5 bases, there was a span of 7 bases. The CDR3 here is CASSDRETGELFF. The CDR3, as DNA: TGTGCCAGCAGTGACCGGGAAACCGGGGAGCTGTTTTTT.

V usage is TRBV5-6 and J usage is TRBJ2-4, with 7 bases aligning to TRBD2. V shed 5 bases, J shed 2 bases, and the junction held 7 bases outside the gene matches. Germline assignment: CDR1 SGHDT and CDR2 YYEEEE. The CDR3 is 15 amino acids. CDR3 in DNA: TGTGCCAGCAGACGGGCGGGGGAAACCAAAAACATTCAGTACTTC. It yields the protein CASRRAGETKNIQYF. Supplemented by reference TRBV5-6 and TRBJ2-4, the full variable domain reads DAGVTQSPTHLIKTRGQQVTLRCSPKSGHDTVSWYQQALGQGPQFIFQYYEEEERQRGNFPDRFSGHQFPNYSSELNVNALLLGDSALYLCASRRAGETKNIQYFGAGTRLSVL.

The V call is TRBV12-1, the J call TRBJ1-4; the DNA was not compared with TRBD1, the D call given in the table. TRBV12-1 is deemed a pseudogene. The CDR3 runs to 14 residues. As DNA, the CDR3 is TGTGCCAGCAGCAAGACAGGCCTTAATGAAAAACTGTTTTTT. This gives the protein CASSKTGLNEKLFF.

This clone was seen only once. The chain employs TRBV28 and TRBJ1-5; possibly TRBD1 for D (6 bases). Germline lookup yields CDR1 MDHEN and CDR2 SYDVKM. The V end lost 4 bases, the J end lost 2 bases, and 12 bases lay between the germline ends. This CDR3 comprises 15 residues. CDR3: CASSSGTLGNQPQHF. The CDR3 DNA is TGTGCCAGCAGTTCCGGGACATTAGGCAATCAGCCCCAGCATTTT.

The chain has TRBV3-1 (or the pseudogene TRBV3-2) and TRBJ1-1; D is possibly TRBD1 (6 bases). The V end was cut by 0 bases, the J end by 8 bases, with 7 bases between. The CDR3 loop spans 12 amino acids. In germline, CDR1 is LGHDT, CDR2 YNNKEL (reference sequence). The CDR3 bases are TGTGCCAGCAGCCAAGACGACAGGGAAGCTTTCTTT. Translated: CASSQDDREAFF.

About this clone itself: Other DNA sequences in this specimen translate into the identical CDR3. The chain is built from TRBV7-2 and TRBJ2-3; D gene ambiguous. Germline V gene sequence: CDR1 SGHTA, CDR2 FQGNSA. Trimming took 5 bases from V and 2 from J, leaving 2 bases between them. CDR3 length equals 11 residues. CDR3 sequence reads: CASSLTDTQYF. The CDR3 DNA reads TGTGCCAGCAGCCTCACAGATACGCAGTATTTT.

The J gene is TRBJ2-4, the V gene TRBV7-6; 9 positions match TRBD2. Per germline, CDR1 SGHVS and CDR2 FNYEAQ. This CDR3 is 18 amino acids long. After removal of 0 bases from V and 2 bases from J, the junction contained 8 bases not matched to a gene. CDR3 coding DNA: TGTGCCAGCAGCTTAGCGGCTGGCGGGGGGGCCTCCAAAAACATTCAGTACTTC. Amino acids: CASSLAAGGGASKNIQYF.

On this clone: Within the sample, other DNA sequences also encode this same CDR3. V usage is TRBV5-1 and J usage is TRBJ2-1; 9 bases line up with TRBD1. Per germline, CDR1 SGHRS and CDR2 YFSETQ. V trimming: 0 bases; J trimming: 7 bases; junction bases outside the gene matches: 8. CDR3 length equals 16 residues. CDR3 loop: CASSLALQGALNEQFF. CDR3 sequence (DNA): TGCGCCAGCAGCTTGGCCCTACAGGGGGCCCTAAATGAGCAGTTCTTC.

J is TRBJ2-3 and V is TRBV18; D is perhaps TRBD1 (5 bases). Germline assignment: CDR1 KGHSH and CDR2 LQKENI. The CDR3 runs 14 residues. Trimming stripped 3 bases from V and 2 bases from J, with 9 bases between. The CDR3 DNA sequence: TGTGCCAGCTCACCGGGCAGGGCCACAGATACGCAGTATTTT. Protein sequence: CASSPGRATDTQYF.

This chain links TRBV24-1 with TRBJ2-1, with 9 bases matching TRBD2. The ends lost 3 bases at V and 8 bases at J; junction bases unmatched: 22. Germline values: CDR1 KGHDR, CDR2 SFDVKD. This CDR3 comprises 20 residues. CDR3 sequence: CATSDPPGSSGAGKNHEQFF. CDR3 nucleotides: TGTGCCACCAGTGATCCCCCAGGCTCTAGCGGGGCGGGGAAAAACCATGAGCAGTTCTTC.

The CDR3 loop reads CASSRTSSYEQYF. CDR3 DNA: TGTGCCAGCAGCCGGACTAGCTCCTACGAGCAGTACTTC. The J gene is TRBJ2-7, the V gene TRBV11-3; TRBD2 matches at 7 bases. With V trimmed by 5 bases and J by 0 bases, 1 base remained unmatched. The CDR3 contains 13 residues. Germline lookup yields CDR1 SGHNT and CDR2 YENEEA.

The chain has TRBV5-1 and TRBJ2-1, with 8 nucleotides matching TRBD2. This CDR3 comprises 13 residues. Germline V CDR1 and CDR2: SGHRS, YFSETQ. V lost 6 bases, J lost 5 bases, and 4 bases stayed unmatched. The CDR3 spells CASTGGVDNEQFF. The CDR3 bases are TGCGCCAGCACCGGGGGGGTTGACAATGAGCAGTTCTTC.

The V and J genes are TRBV9 and TRBJ2-3; 7 nucleotides line up with TRBD2. Germline V gene sequence: CDR1 SGDLS, CDR2 YYNGEE. After removal of 3 bases from V and 2 bases from J, the junction contained 3 bases not matched to a gene. The CDR3 length is 14 residues. The CDR3 coding sequence is TGTGCCAGCAGCGCTGGGGGGGTCACAGATACGCAGTATTTT. Its protein is CASSAGGVTDTQYF.

The chain carries TRBV7-9 and TRBJ1-2; D call uncertain. V lost 0 bases and J lost 8, with 10 bases in between. The germline CDR1 and CDR2 sequences are SEHNR and FQNEAQ (reference sequence). This CDR3 is built from 13 residues. The CDR3: CASSLAPGRGYTF. For the CDR3, the DNA is TGTGCCAGCAGCTTAGCCCCGGGGAGGGGCTACACCTTC.

This sequence joins TRBV19 and TRBJ1-1, with TRBD1 matching over 7 bases. Trimming removed 3 bases from V and 4 bases from J; junction bases left unmatched: 2. The CDR3 loop spans 13 amino acids. Germline values: CDR1 LNHDA, CDR2 SQIVND (reference sequence). CDR3 loop: CASSIQGVTEAFF. The CDR3 DNA sequence: TGTGCCAGTAGTATCCAGGGGGTCACTGAAGCTTTCTTT.

This clone appeared a single time. The V call is TRBV7-2, the J call TRBJ1-4; 10 bases map to TRBD1. From germline, CDR1 is SGHTA and CDR2 FQGNSA. The CDR3 is 16 amino acids. V shed 2 bases and J 5 bases; nucleotides not matched to a gene: 5. The CDR3 DNA reads as TGTGCCAGCAGCTTATATCCGGGACAGGGGAATGAAAAACTGTTTTTT. Translation gives CASSLYPGQGNEKLFF.

The V gene is TRBV2, the J gene TRBJ1-3; D call uncertain. V lost 3 bases and J 1 base, leaving 7 bases between the germline ends. CDR1 and CDR2 (germline): SNHLY, FYNNEI. The CDR3 consists of 14 residues. DNA of the CDR3: TGTGCCAGCAGTGATACATGGTCTGGAAACACCATATATTTT. Translation gives CASSDTWSGNTIYF.

This rearrangement joins TRBV28 to TRBJ2-7; weak D call: TRBD1 (6 bases). Trimming took 5 bases from V and 7 from J, leaving 18 bases between them. This CDR3 is built from 14 residues. Germline V gives CDR1 MDHEN, CDR2 SYDVKM. CDR3 region: CASSLTRGRGEQYF. In nucleotides, the CDR3 is TGTGCCAGCAGTCTAACCAGGGGTCGAGGAGAGCAGTACTTC. The variable domain in full, with the rest retrieved from reference TRBV28 and TRBJ2-7, is DVKVTQSSRYLVKRTGEKVFLECVQDMDHENMFWYRQDPGLGLRLIYFSYDVKMKEKGDIPEGYSVSREKKERFSLILESASTNQTSMYLCASSLTRGRGEQYFGPGTRLTVT.

Written as DNA, the CDR3 is TGTGCCTGGAGTGGATCGGGGATGGCCAAAAACATTCAGTACTTC. Its translation is CAWSGSGMAKNIQYF. The genes are TRBV30 and TRBJ2-4; possible D gene TRBD2, 5 bases. The CDR3 spans 15 residues. The germline CDR1 and CDR2 sequences are GTSNPN and SVGIG (reference sequence). V was trimmed by 1 base and J by 1 base, leaving 11 bases between them. Drawing the rest from reference TRBV30 and TRBJ2-4, the complete variable domain is SQTIHQWPATLVQPVGSPLSLECTVEGTSNPNLYWYRQAAGRGLQLLFYSVGIGQISSEVPQNLSASRPQDRQFILSSKKLLLSDSGFYLCAWSGSGMAKNIQYFGAGTRLSVL.

The V gene is TRBV19, the J gene TRBJ2-3; the match to TRBD1 covers 8 bases. The CDR3 has 15 residues. J lost 3 bases, V lost 5 bases, and 7 bases had no gene match. Germline V gene lookup returns CDR1 LNHDA and CDR2 SQIVND (reference sequence). For the CDR3, the DNA is TGTGCCAGTAGTCCCCGGACAGGGTGGACAGATACGCAGTATTTT. This codes for CASSPRTGWTDTQYF.

V is TRBV18 and J is TRBJ1-5; tentatively, D is TRBD1 (6 bases). Germline CDR1 KGHSH, CDR2 LQKENI. With 6 bases removed from V and 6 bases from J, the gap between germline ends came to 12 bases. CDR3 size: 13 residues. The CDR3 nucleotides read TGTGCCAGCTCCCAGGGGAAGGGTCAGCCCCAGCATTTT. It translates to CASSQGKGQPQHF.

This chain joins TRBV28 and TRBJ2-7, with 8 bases that match TRBD1. Germline V gene lookup returns CDR1 MDHEN and CDR2 SYDVKM. Trimming at V came to 2 bases and at J to 5 bases, leaving 5 bases not matched to a gene. The CDR3 is 14 amino acids. The CDR3 DNA follows: TGTGCCAGCAGTTTAAGGCCAGGGGGCGACGAGCAGTACGTC. Its protein product is CASSLRPGGDEQYV.

The rearrangement joins TRBV18 to TRBJ1-1; D is unclear. Germline loops: CDR1 KGHSH, CDR2 LQKENI. This CDR3 comprises 13 residues. V lost 4 bases and J lost 5, with 11 bases in between. The CDR3 DNA is TGTGCCAGCTCACAGGGAGGCGAGACTGAAGCTTTCTTT. Translation: CASSQGGETEAFF.

The chain carries TRBV5-1 and TRBJ2-1, with 7 bases aligning to TRBD2. J gave up 7 bases and V 5 bases, and 18 bases lay outside the gene matches. This CDR3 has 17 amino acids. The germline CDR1 and CDR2 sequences are SGHRS and YFSETQ. The CDR3 sequence: CASRLADFQFWGNEQFF. The CDR3 DNA is TGCGCCAGCAGGCTAGCGGATTTCCAATTCTGGGGTAATGAGCAGTTCTTC. Full variable domain (outside the CDR3, taken from reference TRBV5-1 and TRBJ2-1): KAGVTQTPRYLIKTRGQQVTLSCSPISGHRSVSWYQQTPGQGLQFLFEYFSETQRNKGNFPGRFSGRQFSNSRSEMNVSTLELGDSALYLCASRLADFQFWGNEQFFGPGTRLTVL.

In DNA, the CDR3 is TGTGCCAGCAGCCCAGAGTTAGGAGTCGGCGTCGGGGAGCTGTTTTTT. This sequence encodes CASSPELGVGVGELFF. The chain recombines TRBV7-8 with TRBJ2-2; D uncertain. Germline CDR1 reads SGHVS; CDR2 reads FQNEAQ. The CDR3 has 16 amino acids. Trimming took off 5 bases at V and 7 bases at J, with 20 bases between the two ends. The full variable domain, rest sourced from reference TRBV7-8 and TRBJ2-2, is GAGVSQSPRYKVAKRGQDVALRCDPISGHVSLFWYQQALGQGPEFLTYFQNEAQLDKSGLPSDRFFAERPEGSVSTLKIQRTQQEDSAVYLCASSPELGVGVGELFFGEGSRLTVL.